A single sample gave rise to the 11 T cell receptor beta chains below, sequenced in a study of tumor and adjacent non-tumor tissue in lung cancer (dated by TCRdb to the late 2010s). Bulk unsorted tissue served as the source for RNA extraction, and RNA quality was assessed using a NanoDrop ND-1000 and an Agilent 2100. The method was multiplex PCR. Instrument on record: Illumina HiSeq 2500. TCRbeta libraries were constructed through three rounds of nested PCR with primers (Table S4) according to protocols modified from ARM-PCR. TCRdb redid the processing of the public reads, applying fastp at Q25 and MiXCR, and retained in-frame beta chains. When rows share a CDR3 protein, they turn into one entry using the most common DNA and genes. The sample table contains more than 95,000 distinct CDR3 sequences; only one count was recorded for around three fifths of them. The ten largest clones represent 10% to 15% of the sample.

The sequenced sample was lung tumor tissue. These receptors were taken from a man aged 25 to 40 with non-small cell lung cancer.

As for this clonotype: A much larger clone sits a single nucleotide away, making a read error possible. The chain joins TRBV20-1 to TRBJ2-7; either TRBD1 or TRBD2 may supply D (5 bases each). The CDR3 sequence is 16 residues long. V lost 3 bases, J lost 2 bases, and 20 bases lay in between. From germline, CDR1 is DFQATT and CDR2 SNEGSKA (reference sequence). The CDR3 is CSARGVGDTGTYEQYF. CDR3 sequence (DNA): TGCAGTGCTAGGGGGGTAGGTGACACCGGTACCTACGAGCAGTACTTC.

This clonotype was observed a single time. A much larger clone differs by one base, so this may be a read error. J is TRBJ1-6 and V is TRBV20-1, with D hard to call. Per germline, CDR1 DFQATT and CDR2 SNEGSKA (reference sequence). This CDR3 has 13 residues. The CDR3, as DNA: TGCAGTGCTAGAGGAAGGGATAATTTACCCCTCTACTTT. Protein sequence: CSARGRDNLPLYF.

This clonotype was detected many times. The CDR3 loop reads CASSQEAGGRETQYF. CDR3 sequence (DNA): TGTGCCAGCAGCCAAGAGGCGGGGGGGCGAGAGACCCAGTACTTC. V usage is TRBV4-2 and J usage is TRBJ2-5; 9 bases are a match to TRBD2. Losses at the gene ends were 0 bases for V and 4 bases for J; bases not matched to a gene: 3. Per germline, CDR1 LGHNA and CDR2 YNFKEQ. CDR3 length: 15 residues.

Comments on this clonotype: The junction and the germline gene differ at one end; a read error may be behind it. The J gene is TRBJ1-2, the V gene TRBV5-6; D may be TRBD1 (5 bases). Germline CDR1 SGHDT, CDR2 YYEEEE. This CDR3 comprises 15 residues. CDR3 DNA sequence: TGTGCTAGCAGCTTGGATGCTTCAGGGCCCCATGGCTACACCTTC. Translation: CASSLDASGPHGYTF.

This clonotype occurred once. Germline and junction disagree at one end, which may indicate a read error. This chain uses TRBV20-1 with TRBJ1-3, with a weak D call TRBD1 (5 bases). This CDR3 contains 14 residues. Germline CDR1 and CDR2: DFQATT and SNEGSKA (reference sequence). This CDR3 is CSVRLRDSRNIIYF. Here the CDR3 DNA reads TGCAGTGTTAGACTCCGGGACTCGAGAAACATCATATATTTT.

The gene calls are TRBV28 and TRBJ2-2; 7 positions agree with TRBD1. V was pared by 6 bases and J by 6 bases, with 7 bases of the junction left unmatched. This CDR3 has 14 residues. Germline V gene sequence: CDR1 MDHEN, CDR2 SYDVKM. CDR3 in amino acids: CASRIYRGPGELFF. CDR3 coding DNA: TGTGCCAGCAGGATATACAGGGGCCCCGGGGAGCTGTTTTTT.

This clonotype has ten or more counts. V gene TRBV20-1 combines with J gene TRBJ2-3; D ambiguous. With 1 base removed from V and 0 bases from J, the gap between germline ends came to 11 bases. Germline loops: CDR1 DFQATT, CDR2 SNEGSKA (reference sequence). The length of the CDR3 is 15 residues. The DNA for the CDR3 is TGCAGTGCTAGAGTATACGGGTCTAGCACAGATACGCAGTATTTT. It yields the protein CSARVYGSSTDTQYF.

This chain joins TRBV4-3 and TRBJ1-2; no definite D call. The CDR3 has 13 amino acids. Between the trimmed V and J ends, which lost 11 bases and 1 base, there was a span of 14 bases. Germline loops: CDR1 LGHNA, CDR2 YSLEER. DNA for the CDR3: TGCGCCGGCAACCACCAGAATAACTATGGCTACACCTTC. As protein: CAGNHQNNYGYTF.

Turning to this clonotype: At one boundary the junction diverges from the germline segment, which might be a read error. This chain uses TRBV7-9 with TRBJ2-7, with D perhaps matching TRBD1 or TRBD2 (5 bases each). Germline assignment: CDR1 SEHNR and CDR2 FQNEAQ (reference sequence). The CDR3 has 14 residues. The chain's CDR3 is CVSSPWGRTYEQYF. The DNA for the CDR3 is TGTGTCAGCAGTCCTTGGGGACGGACCTACGAGCAGTACTTC.

As for this clonotype: Since no conserved phenylalanine or tryptophan closes the CDR3, a read error is the likely cause. This chain connects TRBV20-1 to TRBJ1-2; the D is unclear. Germline CDR1 is DFQATT and CDR2 is SNEGSKA (reference sequence). This CDR3 spans 15 amino acids. V gave up 0 bases and J gave up 0 bases, with 11 bases separating them. The CDR3 nucleotides are TGCAGTGCTAGAGATCCTTCGGGAGCTAACTATGGCTACACCCTC. Amino acid sequence: CSARDPSGANYGYTL.

In the case of this clonotype: It may be a read error: a sequence one base away is much more abundant. The V and J genes are TRBV5-6 and TRBJ1-5; D is perhaps TRBD1 (6 bases). The V end lost 4 bases, the J end lost 9 bases, and 20 bases lay between the germline ends. Germline assignment: CDR1 SGHDT and CDR2 YYEEEE. CDR3 size: 15 residues. Here the CDR3 DNA reads TGTGCCAGCAGCGTGGGACAACTCCCTTTTCGGCCCCAGCATTTT. This encodes CASSVGQLPFRPQHF. Based on the CDR3 plus reference TRBV5-6 and TRBJ1-5, the full variable domain is DAGVTQSPTHLIKTRGQQVTLRCSPKSGHDTVSWYQQALGQGPQFIFQYYEEEERQRGNFPDRFSGHQFPNYSSELNVNALLLGDSALYLCASSVGQLPFRPQHFGDGTRLSIL.